The 25 T cell receptor beta chains in this list originate from one sample, sequenced in a study of response to subunit inactivated influenza vaccine. TCRdb fed the RT-PCR reads into MiXCR, producing one record per CDR3 protein. The repertoire holds hundreds of thousands of distinct CDR3 sequences, with 15% to 19% as singletons. This sample comprised PBMCs from blood, obtained less than 13 days after vaccination. These receptors originate from a man over 45 who received an inactivated influenza vaccine.

The table lists this clonotype with many counts. V and J are TRBV7-8 and TRBJ1-1; 10 nucleotides agree with TRBD1. This CDR3 is built from 15 residues. Germline V gene lookup returns CDR1 SGHVS and CDR2 FQNEAQ. The J segment lost 4 bases and the V segment lost 5 bases, leaving 7 bases of the junction unmatched. The CDR3 loop is CASSTRTGGITEAFF. CDR3 coding DNA: TGTGCCAGCAGCACCCGGACAGGGGGAATCACTGAAGCTTTCTTT.

This clonotype was detected only a few times. The chain has TRBV28 and TRBJ1-2, with D perhaps TRBD1 (5 bases). Germline CDR1 and CDR2: MDHEN and SYDVKM. The CDR3 spans 15 residues. V dropped 3 bases and J dropped 4 bases, with 15 bases sitting between them. The chain's CDR3 is CASSLQYRRGYGYTF. CDR3 nucleotide sequence: TGTGCCAGCAGTTTGCAGTATCGGAGGGGCTATGGCTACACCTTC.

This clonotype showed up just a few times. V and J are TRBV7-9 and TRBJ2-1; possibly TRBD1 for D (5 bases). This CDR3 region has 16 residues. Germline V gives CDR1 SEHNR, CDR2 FQNEAQ (reference sequence). V was shortened by 5 bases and J by 5 bases, with 19 bases between the two germline ends. The DNA for the CDR3 is TGTGCCAGCAGCGGTTTCCAGGGTCGAGCCCACAATGAGCAGTTCTTC. This sequence encodes CASSGFQGRAHNEQFF.

The chain has TRBV28 and TRBJ2-3; D possibly corresponds to TRBD2 (6 bases). CDR1 is MDHEN, CDR2 SYDVKM, per germline. The CDR3 is made up of 15 amino acids. Trimming stripped 6 bases from V and 1 base from J, with 14 bases between. This CDR3 reads CASSPYGRGTDTQYF. The CDR3 DNA follows: TGTGCCAGCAGCCCCTACGGGAGAGGCACAGATACGCAGTATTTT.

Only a few counts were recorded for this clonotype. J is TRBJ2-7 and V is TRBV12-3 or TRBV12-4, with 12 nucleotides matching TRBD1. Unmatched junction bases numbered 7, after V lost 4 bases and J lost 6 bases. This CDR3 spans 15 amino acids. CDR3 amino acids: CASSSGTGGFLEQYF. DNA of the CDR3: TGTGCCAGCAGTTCCGGGACAGGGGGCTTTCTCGAGCAGTACTTC.

The J gene is TRBJ2-5, the V gene TRBV6-1, with D perhaps matching TRBD2 (5 bases). Per germline, CDR1 MNHNS and CDR2 SASEGT. V dropped 6 bases and J dropped 5 bases, with 16 bases sitting between them. CDR3 size: 14 residues. For the CDR3, the DNA is TGTGCCAGCAGCCACGGGCATGGCGGGGAGACCCAGTACTTC. Translated, it gives CASSHGHGGETQYF.

V and J are TRBV23-1 and TRBJ2-2; 8 bases match TRBD1. TRBV23-1 is an ORF for which the function is uncertain. This CDR3 is 14 amino acids long. V shed 8 bases and J 3 bases; nucleotides not matched to a gene: 5. The CDR3 region is CASPEDRDTGELFF. The CDR3 DNA reads TGCGCCAGCCCAGAGGACAGGGACACCGGGGAGCTGTTTTTT.

This chain joins TRBV24-1 and TRBJ2-5, with 8 bases that match TRBD1. In germline, CDR1 is KGHDR, CDR2 SFDVKD. The V gene end was trimmed by 4 bases and the J gene end by 5 bases; junction bases not matched to a gene: 14. CDR3 length: 17 residues. The chain's CDR3 is CATSDRSDRGGAETQYF. The CDR3, as DNA: TGTGCCACCAGTGACAGATCTGACAGGGGCGGCGCGGAGACCCAGTACTTC.

V is TRBV7-3 and J is TRBJ2-2, with 9 bases that match TRBD2. V lost 5 bases, J lost 7 bases, and 5 bases stayed unmatched. The CDR3 extends over 14 amino acids. Germline CDR1 SGHTA, CDR2 FQGTGA. The CDR3 loop reads CASSEGLALGELFF. CDR3 sequence (DNA): TGTGCCAGCAGCGAGGGACTAGCCCTCGGGGAGCTGTTTTTT.

In its sample, this clonotype was seen many times. This chain joins TRBV12-3 or TRBV12-4 and TRBJ2-3; D remains ambiguous. V was trimmed by 6 bases and J by 14 bases, leaving 6 bases between them. The CDR3 is 8 residues long. The CDR3, as DNA: TGTGCCAGCAGCCGCCTGTATTTT. It encodes CASSRLYF.

This clonotype was observed a handful of times. This chain's CDR3 is CASSQDPVYGYTF. CDR3 in DNA: TGTGCCAGCAGCCAAGATCCGGTTTATGGCTACACCTTC. The chain has TRBV4-2 and TRBJ1-2, with no clear D. Per germline, CDR1 LGHNA and CDR2 YNFKEQ. The CDR3 sequence is 13 residues long. Trimming took off 0 bases at V and 5 bases at J, with 7 bases between the two ends.

V and J are TRBV18 and TRBJ1-2; possibly TRBD1 for D (6 bases). With 1 base removed from V and 0 bases from J, the gap between germline ends came to 12 bases. The CDR3 loop spans 16 amino acids. CDR1 is KGHSH, CDR2 LQKENI, per germline. Here the CDR3 reads CASSPLQGQANYGYTF. The CDR3 DNA reads TGTGCCAGCTCACCACTACAGGGCCAAGCTAACTATGGCTACACCTTC.

Only a few counts were recorded for this clonotype. The chain uses TRBV12-3 or TRBV12-4 and TRBJ2-7, with 8 bases fitting TRBD1. The CDR3 consists of 16 residues. After removal of 4 bases from V and 2 bases from J, the junction contained 10 bases not matched to a gene. The CDR3 DNA is TGTGCCAGCAGTTCGACGGGGACAGGATATCCCTACGAGCAGTACTTC. This translates into CASSSTGTGYPYEQYF.

V and J are TRBV20-1 and TRBJ2-3, with D possibly matching TRBD2 (5 bases). Trimming took off 7 bases at V and 4 bases at J, with 6 bases between the two ends. The CDR3 extends over 10 amino acids. The germline V gene encodes CDR1 DFQATT and CDR2 SNEGSKA (reference sequence). CDR3 loop: CSGGSDTQYF. In DNA, the CDR3 is TGCAGTGGCGGGTCAGATACGCAGTATTTT.

The chain employs TRBV28 and TRBJ2-7; a possible D gene is TRBD2 (6 bases). Germline V gives CDR1 MDHEN, CDR2 SYDVKM. This CDR3 is built from 14 residues. The V and J ends lost 2 bases and 7 bases respectively, with 15 bases between them. The CDR3 loop is CASSLRGIGWEQYF. The DNA of the CDR3 is TGTGCCAGCAGTTTACGCGGGATAGGGTGGGAGCAGTACTTC.

This clonotype was seen more than once but under ten times. This sequence joins TRBV7-9 and TRBJ1-6; 8 nucleotides align to TRBD1. Unmatched junction bases numbered 10, after V lost 4 bases and J lost 5 bases. This CDR3 is built from 17 residues. Germline V lookup: CDR1 SEHNR, CDR2 FQNEAQ (reference sequence). DNA for the CDR3: TGTGCCAGCAGCTACCAAGGACAGGGAGGAAATAATTCACCCCTCCACTTT. Its protein is CASSYQGQGGNNSPLHF. Drawing the rest from reference TRBV7-9 and TRBJ1-6, the complete variable domain is DTGVSQNPRHKITKRGQNVTFRCDPISEHNRLYWYRQTLGQGPEFLTYFQNEAQLEKSRLLSDRFSAERPKGSFSTLEIQRTEQGDSAMYLCASSYQGQGGNNSPLHFGNGTRLTVT.

The rearrangement joins TRBV7-6 to TRBJ2-3, with TRBD1 identical over 7 bases. Looked up from germline, CDR1 is SGHVS and CDR2 is FNYEAQ. V lost 4 bases and J lost 2; bases outside the gene matches: 6. The CDR3 loop spans 15 amino acids. CDR3 sequence: CASSSRQGTTDTQYF. The CDR3, as DNA: TGTGCCAGCAGCTCCCGACAGGGAACCACAGATACGCAGTATTTT.

V and J are TRBV4-3 and TRBJ2-3; D uncertain. The CDR3 contains 13 residues. Germline assignment: CDR1 LGHNA and CDR2 YSLEER. Trimming stripped 1 base from V and 3 bases from J, with 5 bases between. The CDR3: CASSQATTDTQYF. Here the CDR3 DNA reads TGCGCCAGCAGCCAAGCGACGACAGATACGCAGTATTTT.

The chain couples TRBV12-3 or TRBV12-4 to TRBJ1-1; a possible D gene is TRBD1 (5 bases). The CDR3 length is 14 residues. Trimming pared 6 bases from V and 1 base from J, leaving 12 bases between. For the CDR3, the DNA is TGTGCCAGCAGAACGGACACGACGAACACTGAAGCTTTCTTT. Protein: CASRTDTTNTEAFF.

The gene calls are TRBV6-2 or TRBV6-3 and TRBJ1-2; D possibly corresponds to TRBD1 (5 bases). CDR1 and CDR2 (germline): MNHEY, SVGEGT. The V end was cut by 8 bases, the J end by 6 bases, with 22 bases between. The CDR3 spans 15 residues. The CDR3: CASAQTKFGADGYTF. DNA for the CDR3: TGTGCCAGCGCCCAAACAAAATTCGGGGCGGATGGCTACACCTTC.

This clonotype was picked up a small number of times. The chain has TRBV12-3 or TRBV12-4 and TRBJ2-7; D perhaps matches TRBD1 (6 bases). The CDR3 has 13 amino acids. V was cut by 6 bases and J by 6 bases, with 15 bases left in between. CDR3 bases: TGTGCCAGCAGCACCGGGACAACCGGCGAGCAGTACTTC. This gives the protein CASSTGTTGEQYF.

The V and J genes are TRBV20-1 and TRBJ2-6, with D possibly TRBD2 on 6 matching bases. This CDR3 contains 18 residues. Trimming left V 3 bases short and J 0 bases short, with 18 bases between. Germline V lookup: CDR1 DFQATT, CDR2 SNEGSKA (reference sequence). CDR3 nucleotide sequence: TGCAGTGCTAGGCCTCCCGGGACGGGGGACTCTGGGGCCAACGTCCTGACTTTC. Protein product: CSARPPGTGDSGANVLTF.

This clonotype was recorded a few times. The chain joins TRBV7-2 to TRBJ2-3, with 8 bases aligning to TRBD1. The J segment lost 6 bases and the V segment lost 1 base, leaving 6 bases of the junction unmatched. The CDR3 totals 15 residues. CDR1 and CDR2 (germline): SGHTA, FQGNSA. In DNA, the CDR3 is TGTGCCAGCAGCTTAGGGGGACAGGCCATGGATACGCAGTATTTT. Protein sequence: CASSLGGQAMDTQYF.

This clonotype turned up a few times. The junction does not match germline at one end; this may be a read error. The V gene is TRBV30, the J gene TRBJ2-1; 14 bases align to TRBD2. This CDR3 contains 17 residues. The V gene's germline CDR1 is GTSNPN and CDR2 SVGIG (reference sequence). This CDR3 reads CARSFVWGTSGSCEQFF. CDR3 sequence (DNA): TGTGCCAGGAGCTTTGTTTGGGGGACTAGCGGGAGTTGTGAGCAGTTCTTC.

The chain links TRBV12-3 or TRBV12-4 to TRBJ1-6; D perhaps matches TRBD1 (5 bases). The germline V and J ends were trimmed by 3 bases and 6 bases, with 12 bases remaining between them. The CDR3 length is 15 residues. The DNA for the CDR3 is TGTGCCAGCAGTTTTGTTGGGGGATTTAATTCACCCCTCCACTTT. This codes for CASSFVGGFNSPLHF.